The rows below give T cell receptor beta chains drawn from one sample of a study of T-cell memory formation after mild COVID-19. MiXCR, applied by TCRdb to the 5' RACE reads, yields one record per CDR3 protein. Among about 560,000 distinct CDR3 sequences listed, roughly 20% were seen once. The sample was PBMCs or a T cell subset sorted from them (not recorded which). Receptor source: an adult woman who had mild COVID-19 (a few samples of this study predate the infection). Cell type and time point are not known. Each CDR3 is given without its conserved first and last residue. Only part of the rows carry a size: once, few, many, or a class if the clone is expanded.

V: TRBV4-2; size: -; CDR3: AGGSNYGYT
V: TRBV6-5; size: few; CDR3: ASSYLSPYISYEQY
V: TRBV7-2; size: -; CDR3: ASSAGTSRNNEQF
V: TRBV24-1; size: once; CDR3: ATSDSAFYGYT
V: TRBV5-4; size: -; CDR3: ASSLASGGGSSGANVLT
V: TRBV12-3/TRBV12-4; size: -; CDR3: ASSLAQGTGNSRGYT
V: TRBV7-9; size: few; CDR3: ASGQGIQPQH
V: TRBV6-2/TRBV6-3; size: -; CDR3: ASSRDRGAPNEQF
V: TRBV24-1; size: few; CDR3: ATSDRVAGAQETQY
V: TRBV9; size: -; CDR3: ASSARGLEGYT
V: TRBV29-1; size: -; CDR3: SVIPSGFLYNEQF
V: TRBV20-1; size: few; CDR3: SGPVTGGGYT
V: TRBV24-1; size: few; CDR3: ATSGSSGRGDNTGELF
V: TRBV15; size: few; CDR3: ATSPGGRSYNEQF
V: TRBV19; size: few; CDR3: ASSIEDRGFEETQY
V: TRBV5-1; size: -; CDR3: ASSSRPGHPDSPLH
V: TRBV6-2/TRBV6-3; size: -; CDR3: ASSWVEREWEETQY
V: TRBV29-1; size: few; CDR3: SVASGVYEQY
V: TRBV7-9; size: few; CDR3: ASSLSPTQETQY
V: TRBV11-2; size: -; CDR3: ASSFSRGAAETNYGYT
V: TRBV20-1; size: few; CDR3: SARGPGQGFTDTQY
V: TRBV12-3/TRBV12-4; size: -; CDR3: ASSLRHSGNTIY
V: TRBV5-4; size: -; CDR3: ASSLAGGGPEQF
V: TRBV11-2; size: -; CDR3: ASSFTSGDITDTQY
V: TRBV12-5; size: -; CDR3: ASEWIEQF
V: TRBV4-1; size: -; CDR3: ASSRDDGTGDRRNYEQY
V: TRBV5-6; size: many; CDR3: ASSLGAVPSGQY
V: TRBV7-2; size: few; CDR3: ASTLRPGTINSPLH
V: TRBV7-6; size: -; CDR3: ASSRTLLGELF
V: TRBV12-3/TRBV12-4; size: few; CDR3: ASKREGHPTGELF
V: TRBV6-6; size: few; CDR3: ASSWQGDSEKLF
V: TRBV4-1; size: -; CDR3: ASSQMGTVTEAF